The rows below give T cell receptor beta chains drawn from one sample of a study of T-cell memory formation after mild COVID-19. Each CDR3 protein is one row after TCRdb ran MiXCR on the 5' RACE reads. Here the sample spans under 300,000 distinct CDR3 sequences, 16% being singletons. Specimen: PBMCs or a T cell subset sorted from them (not recorded which). Receptors originate from a man younger than 35 who had mild COVID-19 (a few samples of this study predate the infection). Cell type and time point are not known. Both conserved end residues are part of each CDR3. Each record gives: V gene, CDR3 length, J gene, clone size, D gene, CDR3 DNA, CDR3 protein. The D gene is left open where the match is weak. Some rows mark clone size as missing; the rest say once, few, many or name a class of expanded clone.

v_call: TRBV5-1
cdr3_length: 20
j_call: TRBJ2-3
clone_size: -
d_call: -
cdr3_nt: TGCGCCAGCAGCTCAACCGGGACGGTTGTTTCTGGAGGTCCGACAGATACGCAGTATTTT
cdr3_aa: CASSSTGTVVSGGPTDTQYF

v_call: TRBV5-1
cdr3_length: 14
j_call: TRBJ2-7
clone_size: many
d_call: -
cdr3_nt: TGCGCCAGCAGCCTGCCCGGGCTAGGGGACGAGCAGTACTTC
cdr3_aa: CASSLPGLGDEQYF

v_call: TRBV7-2
cdr3_length: 16
j_call: TRBJ2-1
clone_size: many
d_call: -
cdr3_nt: TGTGCCAGCAGCTTCTATAAGAGGAGTGGTCGGAATGAGCAGTTCTTC
cdr3_aa: CASSFYKRSGRNEQFF

v_call: TRBV7-9
cdr3_length: 15
j_call: TRBJ1-1
clone_size: -
d_call: TRBD1
cdr3_nt: TGTGCCAGCAGCTCCGTAGGGCAGGGGGGGACTGAAGCTTTCTTT
cdr3_aa: CASSSVGQGGTEAFF

v_call: TRBV6-2/TRBV6-3
cdr3_length: 11
j_call: TRBJ2-5
clone_size: -
d_call: -
cdr3_nt: TGTGCCAGCAGTTTCGTTTCCACCCAGTACTTC
cdr3_aa: CASSFVSTQYF

v_call: TRBV12-3/TRBV12-4
cdr3_length: 15
j_call: TRBJ1-1
clone_size: many
d_call: TRBD1
cdr3_nt: TGTGCCAGCAGTTGGACAGGGGTAAAGAACACTGAAGCTTTCTTT
cdr3_aa: CASSWTGVKNTEAFF

v_call: TRBV7-8
cdr3_length: 17
j_call: TRBJ2-7
clone_size: few
d_call: -
cdr3_nt: TGTGCCAGCAGCTTAGCGACCTGGGCGGCTGATGCCTACGAGCAGTACTTC
cdr3_aa: CASSLATWAADAYEQYF

v_call: TRBV7-2
cdr3_length: 17
j_call: TRBJ1-2
clone_size: few
d_call: TRBD1
cdr3_nt: TGTGCCAGCAGCTTAGCGTTAGACGGGACAGACTCGTATGGCTACACCTTC
cdr3_aa: CASSLALDGTDSYGYTF

v_call: TRBV7-3
cdr3_length: 12
j_call: TRBJ2-1
clone_size: -
d_call: -
cdr3_nt: TGTGCCAGCAGCATCCCGCGGGGTGAGCAGTTCTTC
cdr3_aa: CASSIPRGEQFF

v_call: TRBV14
cdr3_length: 14
j_call: TRBJ2-1
clone_size: -
d_call: TRBD1
cdr3_nt: TGTGCCAGCAGCCAGACAGGGTTGTACAATGAGCAGTTCTTC
cdr3_aa: CASSQTGLYNEQFF

v_call: TRBV18
cdr3_length: 15
j_call: TRBJ2-5
clone_size: -
d_call: TRBD2
cdr3_nt: TGTGCCAGCTCACCACCGTCGGGGGGGCAAGAGACCCAGTACTTC
cdr3_aa: CASSPPSGGQETQYF

v_call: TRBV3-1
cdr3_length: 12
j_call: TRBJ2-5
clone_size: -
d_call: TRBD2
cdr3_nt: TGTGCCAGCAGTCTGAGCGGGGGACCGGTATACTTC
cdr3_aa: CASSLSGGPVYF

v_call: TRBV5-1
cdr3_length: 15
j_call: TRBJ1-1
clone_size: many
d_call: TRBD1
cdr3_nt: TGCGCCAGCAGCAGGGATGAGTCAGGGGGCACTGAAGCTTTCTTT
cdr3_aa: CASSRDESGGTEAFF

v_call: TRBV11-2
cdr3_length: 18
j_call: TRBJ2-3
clone_size: many
d_call: TRBD2
cdr3_nt: TGTGCCAGCAGCTTAGGCACTAGCGGGGGGCTGTGGGCAGATACGCAGTATTTT
cdr3_aa: CASSLGTSGGLWADTQYF

v_call: TRBV11-2
cdr3_length: 13
j_call: TRBJ1-2
clone_size: -
d_call: -
cdr3_nt: TGTGCCAGCAGCTTAGGGGTTAACTATGGCTACACCTTC
cdr3_aa: CASSLGVNYGYTF

v_call: TRBV28
cdr3_length: 15
j_call: TRBJ2-3
clone_size: -
d_call: -
cdr3_nt: TGTGCCAGCACCCCTGCTGGGGCCGGCACAGATACGCAGTATTTT
cdr3_aa: CASTPAGAGTDTQYF

v_call: TRBV7-3
cdr3_length: 13
j_call: TRBJ2-3
clone_size: -
d_call: TRBD2
cdr3_nt: TGTGCCAGCAGCGCGGGGGGGTCAGATACGCAGTATTTT
cdr3_aa: CASSAGGSDTQYF